Sequencing of this T cell receptor (beta chain) was carried out in a study of CD8 T cells in ankylosing spondylitis (TCRdb year 2017). With regard to the full study: To find TCR variants linked to disease, the study profiled T cell receptor beta repertoires in ankylosing spondylitis patients and healthy donors. The full study cohort was made up of about 25 ankylosing spondylitis patients and about a hundred healthy donors. Peripheral blood samples were taken, and synovial fluid was additionally collected from ankylosing spondylitis patients.

This clonotype was observed at least ten times. This receptor's antigen is unknown. No much larger clone exists at a distance of one base, and base qualities are not known. Sequenced on an Illumina HiSeq 2500. TCR beta libraries were prepared by quantitative 5'-RACE with molecular barcodes. The authors' pipeline ran thus. A new computational method, built on a probabilistic model of VDJ rearrangement, was used to identify disease-linked TCR variants. TCRdb ran its own pipeline on the public reads, namely fastp trimming at Q25 and MiXCR clone calling, and kept in-frame beta chains. Every entry covers one CDR3 protein and lists the most common genes and DNA from its rows. The authors' filters were not applied to this entry. Across this sample there are around 75,000 distinct CDR3 sequences, with about 5% seen only once. The ten largest make up 2.2% of the sample. General conclusions and limits of the study: Some of the motif variants had been reported before in the synovial fluid and blood of reactive arthritis patients, a finding that suggests common disease-initiation mechanisms. In peripheral blood, the disease-linked clones were found at relatively low frequencies and had a CD8+ phenotype. Blood from ankylosing spondylitis patients appeared to be characterized by a TCR beta motif composed of several highly homologous amino acid variants. The disease-linked clones were reported as significantly enriched in matched synovial fluid samples from ankylosing spondylitis patients.

The CDR3 has 14 amino acids, counting the end cysteine and phenylalanine. Only CDR3 DNA remains: 42 bases, in frame from the first base. Trimming costs V 1 base and J 3 bases, and their ends lie 13 bases apart. According to the germline V gene (reference sequence), CDR1 reads GTSNPN and CDR2 reads SVGIG. This TCR was recovered from a male donor with ankylosing spondylitis or in good health (not recorded which). Material for sequencing was blood, either unsorted or a sorted T cell fraction (not recorded which). The receptor chain draws on TRBV30 and TRBJ2-7; a weak D assignment points to TRBD2 (6 bases agree). The nucleotide sequence reads TGTGCCTGGAGTGCTACCGGGGGTGGCTACGAGCAGTACTTC. The translation is CAWSATGGGYEQYF.